This T cell receptor beta chain was recovered during a study of beta chain features in type 1 diabetes. Regarding the study as a whole: Within each of all four CD4+ subsets, Type 1 diabetes patients had TCRB CDR3s that were moderately but significantly shorter. At VDJ recombination sites, type 1 diabetes patients had fewer insertions and more deleted nucleotides.

Purity of each sorted population was above 95%. Sequencing targeted expressed TCRB transcripts, as all isolated RNA had been reverse transcribed. Generated by immunoSEQ multiplex PCR, the TCRdb table keeps only in-frame clones and is missing some. The sample has about 220,000 clones; about a tenth are singletons. This clone was seen a handful of times. What it binds is unknown. Trimming left V 5 bases short and J 6 bases short, with 17 bases between. The germline V gene has CDR1 SEHNR and CDR2 FQNEAQ (reference sequence). The CDR3 is made up of 15 amino acids. The chain couples TRBV7-9 to TRBJ2-1; D perhaps matches TRBD2 (6 bases). The material sequenced was central memory CD4+ T cells from blood. The source of this sequence is a man aged 18 to 35 in good health. CDR3 amino acids: CASSPGLPSVNEQFF. The CDR3 DNA follows: TGTGCCAGCAGCCCGGGACTCCCTAGCGTCAATGAGCAGTTCTTC.